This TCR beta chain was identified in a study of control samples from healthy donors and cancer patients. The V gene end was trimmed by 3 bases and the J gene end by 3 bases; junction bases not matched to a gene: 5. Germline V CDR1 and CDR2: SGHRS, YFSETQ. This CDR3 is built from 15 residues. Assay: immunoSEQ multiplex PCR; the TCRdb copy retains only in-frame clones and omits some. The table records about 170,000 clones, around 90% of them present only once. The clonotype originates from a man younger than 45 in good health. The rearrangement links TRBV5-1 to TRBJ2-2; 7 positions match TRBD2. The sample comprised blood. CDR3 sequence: CASSWTTSHTGELFF. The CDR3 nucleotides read TGCGCCAGCAGCTGGACGACTAGCCACACCGGGGAGCTGTTTTTT.